The 10 T cell receptor beta chains below come from one sample, sequenced in a study of shared clonotypes between healthy human individuals. Sequencing used immunoSEQ multiplex PCR; TCRdb keeps in-frame clones, though not all of them. The sample lists some 2,000,000 clones, about 94% occurring once. Naive-designated CD8 cells lacked CD45RO, were positively enriched for CCR7, and omitted terminally differentiated effector memory CD45RA+ cells. Material: naive CD8+ T cells sorted from blood. Source of these receptors: a man between 18 and 35 years old in good health.

The DNA for the CDR3 is TGTGCCTGGAGTGTGATGTCACCGGGGGAGCAGTACTTC. Its translation: CAWSVMSPGEQYF. The chain carries TRBV30 and TRBJ2-7; D may be TRBD2 (5 bases). With 0 bases removed from V and 7 bases from J, the gap between germline ends came to 13 bases. Germline lookup yields CDR1 GTSNPN and CDR2 SVGIG (reference sequence). This CDR3 is 13 amino acids long.

The rearrangement links TRBV7-8 to TRBJ2-7, with 9 bases identical to TRBD2. Trimming removed 1 base from V and 3 bases from J; junction bases left unmatched: 7. The CDR3 has 16 amino acids. Germline V lookup: CDR1 SGHVS, CDR2 FQNEAQ. The CDR3 DNA is TGTGCCAGCAGCTTAGTCAGCGGGGGGCTAGACTACGAGCAGTACTTC. Amino acid sequence: CASSLVSGGLDYEQYF.

This clone appeared once. J is TRBJ2-7 and V is TRBV14; D is unresolved. Trimming removed 1 base at V and 3 bases at J, with 10 bases between. Per germline, CDR1 SGHDN and CDR2 FVKESK. There are 14 residues in the CDR3. The CDR3 loop is CASSQGPTDYEQYF. In nucleotides, the CDR3 is TGTGCCAGCAGCCAAGGTCCGACCGACTACGAGCAGTACTTC.

This clone occurred many times. The rearrangement uses TRBV30 and TRBJ1-3; D perhaps matches TRBD1 (5 bases). V was shortened by 4 bases and J by 0 bases, with 10 bases between the two germline ends. CDR1 and CDR2 (germline): GTSNPN, SVGIG (reference sequence). This CDR3 has 14 amino acids. The CDR3 nucleotides read TGTGCCTGGAACCGGGGGAGCTCTGGAAACACCATATATTTT. This sequence encodes CAWNRGSSGNTIYF.

The CDR3 here is CASSGFDRGSQETQYF. Here the CDR3 DNA reads TGTGCCAGCAGCGGCTTTGACAGGGGCTCTCAAGAGACCCAGTACTTC. The gene calls are TRBV27 and TRBJ2-5; 8 bases match TRBD1. The germline CDR1 and CDR2 sequences are MNHEY and SMNVEV (reference sequence). V shed 6 bases and J 2 bases; nucleotides not matched to a gene: 11. The CDR3 totals 16 residues.

This clone was observed a single time. The genes are TRBV7-9 and TRBJ2-7, with TRBD1 matching over 10 bases. CDR3 length: 15 residues. Per germline, CDR1 SEHNR and CDR2 FQNEAQ (reference sequence). The J segment lost 6 bases and the V segment lost 1 base, leaving 6 bases of the junction unmatched. The CDR3 is CASSLERTGGAEQYF. The CDR3 nucleotides read TGTGCCAGCAGCTTAGAAAGGACAGGGGGTGCCGAGCAGTACTTC.

The rearrangement joins TRBV27 to TRBJ2-7; 16 bases match TRBD2. V shed 8 bases, J shed 3 bases, and the junction held 4 bases outside the gene matches. The CDR3 extends over 15 amino acids. Germline values: CDR1 MNHEY, CDR2 SMNVEV (reference sequence). CDR3 bases: TGTGCCAGCGGGACTAGCGGGAGGGCATTCTACGAGCAGTACTTC. Amino acid sequence: CASGTSGRAFYEQYF.

This chain joins TRBV27 and TRBJ2-3, with 11 bases matching TRBD2. Germline CDR1 MNHEY, CDR2 SMNVEV (reference sequence). The CDR3 length is 16 residues. The ends lost 6 bases at V and 3 bases at J; junction bases unmatched: 8. In DNA, the CDR3 is TGTGCCAGCAGAATAGCGGGGGGGCCGGTTACAGATACGCAGTATTTT. Its translation: CASRIAGGPVTDTQYF.

This sequence joins TRBV6-1 and TRBJ2-7; 8 nucleotides line up with TRBD2. This CDR3 is 14 amino acids long. V shed 4 bases and J 5 bases; nucleotides not matched to a gene: 7. Germline loops: CDR1 MNHNS, CDR2 SASEGT. CDR3 residues: CASSVLGGVDEQYF. Written as DNA, the CDR3 is TGTGCCAGCAGTGTACTCGGGGGGGTTGACGAGCAGTACTTC.

The chain couples TRBV11-2 to TRBJ2-2; D is tentatively TRBD1 or TRBD2 (6 bases each). Germline CDR1 reads SGHAT; CDR2 reads FQNNGV. This CDR3 contains 16 residues. V was trimmed by 5 bases and J by 1 base, leaving 14 bases between them. The CDR3 region is CASSLIRGRNTGELFF. CDR3 coding DNA: TGTGCCAGCAGCCTGATACGGGGGCGGAACACCGGGGAGCTGTTTTTT.